This entry lists 9 T cell receptor beta chains sequenced from one sample in a study of monozygotic twins with inflammatory bowel disease. From its re-call of the 5' RACE reads, TCRdb lists each CDR3 protein once, without DNA. This sample's table has under 350,000 distinct CDR3 sequences. Specimen: blood. Every receptor here comes from a human donor with ulcerative colitis or Crohn's disease, or a healthy co-twin of an affected twin (not recorded which).

The genes are TRBV5-1 and TRBJ2-1; absent DNA, TCRdb's TRBD1 call cannot be checked. The CDR3 extends over 16 amino acids. Per germline, CDR1 SGHRS and CDR2 YFSETQ. The CDR3 sequence: CASSLGMGHGMNEQFF.

V usage is TRBV7-2 and J usage is TRBJ1-1. Germline CDR1 and CDR2: SGHTA and FQGNSA. The CDR3 is made up of 15 amino acids. The CDR3 here is CASSLVAQGGTEAFF.

V is TRBV28 and J is TRBJ2-5; TCRdb selects TRBD1, and the lack of DNA leaves this call unchecked. The CDR3 is made up of 15 amino acids. Germline values: CDR1 MDHEN, CDR2 SYDVKM. The CDR3 loop is CASSERGQNQETQYF.

This chain joins TRBV10-3 and TRBJ1-3; TCRdb picks TRBD1, but there is no DNA to check that call. CDR1 ENHRY and CDR2 SYGVKD come from the germline V gene. The CDR3 is 12 residues long. This chain's CDR3 is CAIGTDGNTIYF.

The V call is TRBV28, the J call TRBJ2-7; lacking DNA, the TRBD1 call made by TCRdb goes unchecked. This CDR3 contains 15 residues. Looked up from germline, CDR1 is MDHEN and CDR2 is SYDVKM. CDR3 protein: CASSSPDPRAYEQYF.

The CDR3 loop is CASNVWGSTGELFF. The chain links TRBV11-2 to TRBJ2-2. Germline loops: CDR1 SGHAT, CDR2 FQNNGV. The CDR3 runs to 14 residues.

This chain joins TRBV19 and TRBJ2-7; no DNA is available, so the TRBD2 call from TCRdb remains unchecked. The germline V gene encodes CDR1 LNHDA and CDR2 SQIVND (reference sequence). The CDR3 covers 14 residues. The CDR3 is CASSIGGTSYEQYF. Full variable domain (remainder filled in from reference TRBV19 and TRBJ2-7): DGGITQSPKYLFRKEGQNVTLSCEQNLNHDAMYWYRQDPGQGLRLIYYSQIVNDFQKGDIAEGYSVSREKKESFPLTVTSAQKNPTAFYLCASSIGGTSYEQYFGPGTRLTVT.

The chain links TRBV6-2 or TRBV6-3 to TRBJ2-2; TCRdb's D call of TRBD1 is untestable without DNA. The CDR3 is 16 residues long. Per germline, CDR1 MNHEY and CDR2 SVGEGT. The CDR3 here is CASTKDRGPMTGELFF.

The rearrangement joins TRBV7-9 to TRBJ2-1; the D gene TCRdb calls, TRBD2, cannot be checked with no DNA. CDR3 length: 17 amino acids. Germline CDR1 SEHNR, CDR2 FQNEAQ (reference sequence). The chain's CDR3 is CASSLVPEGLLYNEQFF.